This T cell receptor beta chain was obtained from a study of cytomegalovirus exposure and HLA in healthy donors. Findings and caveats of the study: The study listed 164 cytomegalovirus-associated TCR beta chains. TCR beta sequences reportedly predicted the HLA-A and HLA-B alleles of most subjects accurately. Most TCRs appeared rarely, but some public TCRs recurred in many donors.

Primers: 60 Vbeta forward and 13 Jbeta reverse. This table comes from immunoSEQ multiplex PCR, and its TCRdb copy is limited to in-frame clones, with some not included. The sample contains about 180,000 clones, almost 85% of which appear only once. Note on this clone: Its target is not known.

Healthy bone marrow donors supplied every sample. The specimen was PBMCs. The source of this sequence is a woman aged 45-59 years in good health and CMV-seronegative.

As DNA, the CDR3 is TGTGCCAGCAGCCTAATGGTGGTCATGGGGGCACTGAACACTGAAGCTTTCTTT. Its translation is CASSLMVVMGALNTEAFF. The chain links TRBV5-6 to TRBJ1-1; D might be TRBD1 (6 bases). Trimming shortened V by 4 bases and J by 0 bases, and 22 bases separated the two germline ends. CDR1 is SGHDT, CDR2 YYEEEE, per germline. The CDR3 has 18 residues.